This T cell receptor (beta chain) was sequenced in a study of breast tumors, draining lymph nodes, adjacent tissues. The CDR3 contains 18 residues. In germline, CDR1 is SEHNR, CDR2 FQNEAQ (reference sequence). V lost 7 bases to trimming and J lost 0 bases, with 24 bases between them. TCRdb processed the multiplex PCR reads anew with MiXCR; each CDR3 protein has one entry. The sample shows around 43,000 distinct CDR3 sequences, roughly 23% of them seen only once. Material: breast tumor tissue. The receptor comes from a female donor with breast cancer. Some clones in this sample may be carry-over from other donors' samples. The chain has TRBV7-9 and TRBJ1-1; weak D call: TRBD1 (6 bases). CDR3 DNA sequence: TGTGCCAGCACCGACTACGGACAGACTTTCACCATGAACACTGAAGCTTTCTTT. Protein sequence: CASTDYGQTFTMNTEAFF. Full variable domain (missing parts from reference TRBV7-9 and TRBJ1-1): DTGVSQNPRHKITKRGQNVTFRCDPISEHNRLYWYRQTLGQGPEFLTYFQNEAQLEKSRLLSDRFSAERPKGSFSTLEIQRTEQGDSAMYLCASTDYGQTFTMNTEAFFGQGTRLTVV.